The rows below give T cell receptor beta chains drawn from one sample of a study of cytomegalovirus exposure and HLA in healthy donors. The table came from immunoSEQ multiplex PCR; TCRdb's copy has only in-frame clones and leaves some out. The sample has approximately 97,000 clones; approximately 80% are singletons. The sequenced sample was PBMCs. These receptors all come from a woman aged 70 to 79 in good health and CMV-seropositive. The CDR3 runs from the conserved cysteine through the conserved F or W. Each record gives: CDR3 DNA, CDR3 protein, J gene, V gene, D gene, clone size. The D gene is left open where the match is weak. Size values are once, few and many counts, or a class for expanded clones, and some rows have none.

TGTGCCTGGAGGACAGGCTACTCCTACGAGCAGTACTTC CAWRTGYSYEQYF TRBJ2-7 TRBV30 NA once
TGTGCCAGCATTTACAGGGCCCTCAATGAGCAGTTCTTC CASIYRALNEQFF TRBJ2-1 TRBV2 NA NA
TGTGCCAGCAGCTTAGGCGGGGAGAGCACAGATACGCAGTATTTT CASSLGGESTDTQYF TRBJ2-3 TRBV7-2 NA once
TGCGCCAGCAGCCAAACGAGTACCTCCTACGAGCAGTACTTC CASSQTSTSYEQYF TRBJ2-7 TRBV4-3 NA NA
TGTGCCAGCTCACTCGGGACAGCGGGTAACACTGAAGCTTTCTTT CASSLGTAGNTEAFF TRBJ1-1 TRBV18 TRBD1 few
TGTGCCAGCAGCCCGTTCACCGGGGAGCTGTTTTTT CASSPFTGELFF TRBJ2-2 TRBV9 NA NA
TGTGCCAGCAGTGGATCGACAGGGGGAGAGACCCAGTACTTC CASSGSTGGETQYF TRBJ2-5 TRBV2 TRBD1 NA
TGCAGCCCGCGGACACTTTCCTACAATGAGCAGTTCTTC CSPRTLSYNEQFF TRBJ2-1 TRBV29-1 NA NA
TGTGCCAGCAGCAAAGGTCGGGTATCGAAGGCACTCTCCTACGAGCAGTACTTC CASSKGRVSKALSYEQYF TRBJ2-7 TRBV21-1 NA NA
TGTGCCAGCAGCTCCGAGGGACAGAGGGAACTCCGGGCTTTC CASSSEGQRELRAF TRBJ2-4 TRBV5-5 TRBD1 NA
TGTGCCAGCAGTGAAGGGAGAGAGGACAGGGGGCGAGAGTATGGCTACACCTTC CASSEGREDRGREYGYTF TRBJ1-2 TRBV2 TRBD1 NA
TGTGCCAGCAGTGTTGAGAAGAGCTCCTACAATGAGCAGTTCTTC CASSVEKSSYNEQFF TRBJ2-1 TRBV2 NA NA
TGTGCCAGTAGTCTAGCGGGAGGAGTCAATGAGCAGTTCTTC CASSLAGGVNEQFF TRBJ2-1 TRBV19 TRBD2 NA
TGTGCCAGCAGCTACCACCGCGCGTTTGAGCAGTTCTTC CASSYHRAFEQFF TRBJ2-1 TRBV7-2 NA NA
TGTGCCAGCAGTTACCAGGGGGCCAACACAGATACGCAGTATTTT CASSYQGANTDTQYF TRBJ2-3 TRBV6-5 TRBD1 NA
TGTGCCAGCAGCACTAAACCGCCGGTCTTCGGGACCGGGGGGCCTGAGCAGTTCTTC CASSTKPPVFGTGGPEQFF TRBJ2-1 TRBV7-3 NA NA
TGTGCCAGTAGTACGGGACAGGGGATTTCCACCGGGGAGCTGTTTTTT CASSTGQGISTGELFF TRBJ2-2 TRBV19 TRBD1 NA
TGTGCCAGCAGCCAAGTTAGAGGGGGCAGGAGCTCACCCCTCCACTTT CASSQVRGGRSSPLHF TRBJ1-6 TRBV4-2 TRBD1 once
TGTGCCACCGGAGGACAGACCCAGTACTTC CATGGQTQYF TRBJ2-5 TRBV15 NA NA
TGTGCCAGCAGCCGAGACCGGGCGCTAGCGGATGAGCAGTTCTTC CASSRDRALADEQFF TRBJ2-1 TRBV4-2 TRBD2 NA
TGCGCCAGCAGCCAAAGACCGGGACAGGGGCCTAGCTATGGCTACACCTTC CASSQRPGQGPSYGYTF TRBJ1-2 TRBV4-1 TRBD1 NA
TGTGCCAGCAGTTCAACCTCTCAGGCCCAGCTCTACGAGCAGTACTTC CASSSTSQAQLYEQYF TRBJ2-7 TRBV28 NA NA
TGTGCCAGCAGCCCTAAAGGTAGCGGGAGGTACGAGCAGTACTTC CASSPKGSGRYEQYF TRBJ2-7 TRBV7-3 TRBD2 NA
TGTGCCTGGAGTGGAGCGGGAGCGTTAGATACGCAGTATTTT CAWSGAGALDTQYF TRBJ2-3 TRBV30 TRBD2 NA
TGTGCTAGCAGCTTAGAGACAGGGGTCGGCGAGCAGTTCTTC CASSLETGVGEQFF TRBJ2-1 TRBV7-7 TRBD1 NA
TGTGCCAGCAGCTTAGGGCGGGAGTTCACCTACGAGCAGTACTTC CASSLGREFTYEQYF TRBJ2-7 TRBV7-9 TRBD2 NA
TGTGCCAGCAGCGAGGGGACAGGGGGCGCGGACACTGAAGCTTTCTTT CASSEGTGGADTEAFF TRBJ1-1 TRBV11-3 TRBD1 few
TGTGCCAGCAGTAGGACAGGGCTATACGAGCAGTACTTC CASSRTGLYEQYF TRBJ2-7 TRBV6-5 TRBD1 NA
TGTGCCAGCAGTGTATCGAGCGGGGCTACCGAGACCCAGTACTTC CASSVSSGATETQYF TRBJ2-5 TRBV2 TRBD2 NA
TGTGCCAGCTCCCGCGACAGGGCGGATGAAAAACTGTTTTTT CASSRDRADEKLFF TRBJ1-4 TRBV18 TRBD1 once
TGTGCCAGCAGCAGGGGACAGCTCCAAGAGACCCAGTACTTC CASSRGQLQETQYF TRBJ2-5 TRBV7-2 TRBD1 NA